Below, 25 T cell receptor beta chains from the same sample are listed, as sequenced in a study of shared clonotypes between healthy human individuals. Libraries were prepared by immunoSEQ multiplex PCR; TCRdb keeps only in-frame clonotypes and omits some of them. The sample yields 2.3 million or so clones, more than 80% seen once. The specimen was naive CD4+ T cells from PBMCs. Documented subset: CD45RA+ positively selected. The receptor source for this set is a young man in good health. Some clones in this sample may be carry-over from other donors' samples.

J is TRBJ1-1 and V is TRBV11-2; D is possibly TRBD1 (6 bases). The CDR3 contains 17 residues. Trimming left V 5 bases short and J 0 bases short, with 19 bases between. The germline gives CDR1 SGHAT, CDR2 FQNNGV. This CDR3 reads CASSPWGLTGMNTEAFF. The CDR3 nucleotides are TGTGCCAGCAGCCCCTGGGGGCTTACAGGGATGAACACTGAAGCTTTCTTT.

V usage is TRBV10-3 and J usage is TRBJ2-1; TRBD2 matches at 8 bases. With 6 bases clipped from V and 4 bases from J, the junction kept 8 bases outside the gene matches. Germline-derived CDR1 and CDR2 are ENHRY and SYGVKD. CDR3 length: 15 residues. The CDR3 coding sequence is TGTGCCATCAGCGTCACTAGCGGACCTTACAATGAGCAGTTCTTC. Amino acids: CAISVTSGPYNEQFF.

The chain couples TRBV9 to TRBJ2-5, with 11 nucleotides matching TRBD2. Germline lookup yields CDR1 SGDLS and CDR2 YYNGEE. The CDR3 consists of 14 residues. V was pared by 7 bases and J by 5 bases, with 7 bases of the junction left unmatched. The CDR3 DNA follows: TGTGCCAGCTCCTTAGCGGGAGGGGGGGAGACCCAGTACTTC. This translates into CASSLAGGGETQYF.

The genes are TRBV5-4 and TRBJ2-7; TRBD1 agrees at 9 bases. The germline V gene has CDR1 SGHNT and CDR2 YYREEE (reference sequence). Trimming removed 4 bases from V and 7 bases from J; junction bases left unmatched: 12. The CDR3 sequence is 15 residues long. The CDR3 region is CASSRGRQGGGEQYF. The CDR3 bases are TGTGCCAGCAGCCGTGGAAGACAGGGGGGCGGGGAGCAGTACTTC.

The chain recombines TRBV9 with TRBJ1-4; no clear D gene. Germline loops: CDR1 SGDLS, CDR2 YYNGEE. The V end was cut by 0 bases, the J end by 8 bases, with 8 bases between. The CDR3 sequence is 13 residues long. The chain's CDR3 is CASSVGAREKLFF. As DNA, the CDR3 is TGTGCCAGCAGCGTAGGAGCCAGGGAAAAACTGTTTTTT.

Concerning this clone itself: This sample includes further DNA sequences coding for the same CDR3. The chain uses TRBV28 and TRBJ2-2; D possibly matches TRBD1 or TRBD2 (5 bases each). Per the germline V gene, CDR1 is MDHEN and CDR2 is SYDVKM. V dropped 3 bases and J dropped 2 bases, with 7 bases sitting between them. The CDR3 runs 14 residues. CDR3 sequence: CASSFGANTGELFF. The CDR3 DNA follows: TGTGCCAGCAGTTTCGGGGCCAACACCGGGGAGCTGTTTTTT.

The chain uses TRBV27 and TRBJ2-7; D tentatively reads TRBD1 or TRBD2 (5 bases each). V was clipped by 6 bases and J by 8 bases, with 14 bases between them. Germline V CDR1 and CDR2: MNHEY, SMNVEV (reference sequence). This CDR3 has 12 amino acids. CDR3 nucleotides: TGTGCCAGCAGATTAGGGACCGGGAAGCAGTACTTC. It codes for CASRLGTGKQYF.

The chain recombines TRBV7-9 with TRBJ2-3; D possibly corresponds to TRBD1 (6 bases). V gave up 3 bases and J gave up 6 bases, with 13 bases separating them. Germline V gene sequence: CDR1 SEHNR, CDR2 FQNEAQ (reference sequence). This CDR3 region has 14 residues. The CDR3, as DNA: TGTGCCAGCAGCTTGGACAGATCTATGGATACGCAGTATTTT. This codes for CASSLDRSMDTQYF. The full variable domain, its missing parts supplied by reference TRBV7-9 and TRBJ2-3, is DTGVSQNPRHKITKRGQNVTFRCDPISEHNRLYWYRQTLGQGPEFLTYFQNEAQLEKSRLLSDRFSAERPKGSFSTLEIQRTEQGDSAMYLCASSLDRSMDTQYFGPGTRLTVL.

This chain uses TRBV7-9 with TRBJ1-4; a possible D gene is TRBD1 (6 bases). The V end lost 8 bases, the J end lost 8 bases, and 18 bases lay between the germline ends. Germline V gene sequence: CDR1 SEHNR, CDR2 FQNEAQ (reference sequence). The CDR3 runs 14 residues. CDR3 residues: CASGTGSRTEKLFF. The CDR3 bases are TGTGCCAGCGGTACAGGGTCTAGGACAGAAAAACTGTTTTTT.

The chain uses TRBV15 and TRBJ1-1; a possible D gene is TRBD1 (6 bases). Trimming left V 3 bases short and J 7 bases short, with 21 bases between. The V gene's germline CDR1 is LNHNV and CDR2 YYDKDF (reference sequence). This CDR3 contains 16 residues. The CDR3 loop reads CATSRGDTTPGGEAFF. For the CDR3, the DNA is TGTGCCACCAGCAGGGGGGACACCACTCCTGGGGGTGAAGCTTTCTTT. Complete variable domain (other parts from reference TRBV15 and TRBJ1-1): DAMVIQNPRYQVTQFGKPVTLSCSQTLNHNVMYWYQQKSSQAPKLLFHYYDKDFNNEADTPDNFQSRRPNTSFCFLDIRSPGLGDTAMYLCATSRGDTTPGGEAFFGQGTRLTVV.

The chain recombines TRBV2 with TRBJ2-3; the match to TRBD2 covers 12 bases. The CDR3 spans 14 residues. V shed 11 bases and J 7 bases; nucleotides not matched to a gene: 10. From germline, CDR1 is SNHLY and CDR2 FYNNEI. The CDR3 reads CAGTTSGRRNTQYF. In DNA form, the CDR3 reads TGTGCCGGCACGACTAGCGGGAGAAGGAATACGCAGTATTTT. The full variable domain, completed using reference TRBV2 and TRBJ2-3, is EPEVTQTPSHQVTQMGQEVILRCVPISNHLYFYWYRQILGQKVEFLVSFYNNEISEKSEIFDDQFSVERPDGSNFTLKIRSTKLEDSAMYFCAGTTSGRRNTQYFGPGTRLTVL.

CDR3: CASSGNNEQYF. In nucleotides, the CDR3 is TGTGCCAGCTCGGGAAACAACGAGCAGTACTTC. The chain combines TRBV6-6 with TRBJ2-7, with D tentatively TRBD2 (5 bases). This CDR3 spans 11 amino acids. V was trimmed by 8 bases and J by 5 bases, leaving 10 bases between them. In germline, CDR1 is MNHNY, CDR2 SVGAGI (reference sequence).

The chain carries TRBV28 and TRBJ1-4; D is undetermined. CDR3 length equals 13 residues. Trimming removed 6 bases from V and 7 bases from J, with 12 bases in between. Germline CDR1 MDHEN, CDR2 SYDVKM. This CDR3 reads CASSAPAGEKLFF. The CDR3 bases are TGTGCCAGCAGCGCCCCTGCTGGTGAAAAACTGTTTTTT.

The chain uses TRBV15 and TRBJ2-2; a weak D match, TRBD2 (5 bases). The V gene's germline CDR1 is LNHNV and CDR2 YYDKDF (reference sequence). V was cut by 5 bases and J by 6 bases, with 19 bases left in between. This CDR3 region has 16 residues. CDR3 region: CATSARGPILAGELFF. For the CDR3, the DNA is TGTGCCACCAGCGCACGAGGGCCTATCTTGGCCGGGGAGCTGTTTTTT.

This clone was counted once. The chain couples TRBV7-2 to TRBJ2-3; the D gene is possibly TRBD2 (5 bases). The CDR3 is made up of 17 amino acids. V gave up 1 base and J gave up 3 bases, with 17 bases separating them. Germline loops: CDR1 SGHTA, CDR2 FQGNSA. The CDR3 is CASSLVPAGILTDTQYF. The DNA of the CDR3 is TGTGCCAGCAGCTTAGTCCCAGCCGGGATATTAACAGATACGCAGTATTTT.

The chain joins TRBV7-2 to TRBJ1-1; D is perhaps TRBD1 (6 bases). The length of the CDR3 is 15 residues. Germline CDR1 SGHTA, CDR2 FQGNSA. V was pared by 5 bases and J by 2 bases, with 15 bases between. CDR3: CASSLLGGTNTEAFF. The CDR3 region has the DNA TGTGCCAGCAGCCTACTGGGAGGGACAAACACTGAAGCTTTCTTT.

This chain links TRBV5-4 with TRBJ2-3, with TRBD1 identical over 9 bases. CDR1 SGHNT and CDR2 YYREEE come from the germline V gene (reference sequence). V lost 1 base and J lost 4; bases outside the gene matches: 4. The CDR3 extends over 15 amino acids. The chain's CDR3 is CASSLTGGIPDTQYF. For the CDR3, the DNA is TGTGCCAGCAGCTTGACAGGGGGCATTCCAGATACGCAGTATTTT.

As for this clone: This same CDR3 is encoded by further DNA sequences in the sample. This sequence joins TRBV6-1 and TRBJ1-5; D may be TRBD1 (6 bases). CDR3 length: 13 residues. Trimming pared 6 bases from V and 3 bases from J, leaving 9 bases between. Germline lookup yields CDR1 MNHNS and CDR2 SASEGT. CDR3 sequence: CASRTGNNQPQHF. Here the CDR3 DNA reads TGTGCCAGCAGAACAGGGAACAATCAGCCCCAGCATTTT.

The chain carries TRBV7-7 and TRBJ1-4; TRBD1 agrees at 9 bases. The trim removed 5 bases at V and 10 bases at J, leaving 11 bases unmatched. The CDR3 has 15 amino acids. The germline gives CDR1 SSHAT, CDR2 FNYEAQ (reference sequence). Written as DNA, the CDR3 is TGTGCCAGCAGCCCCCAACCGGGACAGGGTGGAAAACTGTTTTTT. Amino acids: CASSPQPGQGGKLFF. The whole variable domain, remainder taken from reference TRBV7-7 and TRBJ1-4, is GAGVSQSPRYKVTKRGQDVTLRCDPISSHATLYWYQQALGQGPEFLTYFNYEAQPDKSGLPSDRFSAERPEGSISTLTIQRTEQRDSAMYRCASSPQPGQGGKLFFGSGTQLSVL.

This clone turned up a few times. The chain carries TRBV5-1 and TRBJ1-4; D uncertain. The V gene lost 5 bases and the J gene lost 7 bases, with 12 bases spanning the gap. The CDR3 is 13 residues long. Germline-derived CDR1 and CDR2 are SGHRS and YFSETQ. CDR3 in DNA: TGCGCCAGCAGTTACGCCCTGGGTGAAAAACTGTTTTTT. It codes for CASSYALGEKLFF. The variable domain in full, with the rest retrieved from reference TRBV5-1 and TRBJ1-4, is KAGVTQTPRYLIKTRGQQVTLSCSPISGHRSVSWYQQTPGQGLQFLFEYFSETQRNKGNFPGRFSGRQFSNSRSEMNVSTLELGDSALYLCASSYALGEKLFFGSGTQLSVL.

This rearrangement joins TRBV5-7 to TRBJ1-5; D is undetermined. TRBV5-7 falls under the ORF class, with uncertain function. CDR3 length equals 15 residues. Trimming took off 7 bases at V and 3 bases at J, with 17 bases between the two ends. The chain's CDR3 is CASQIFGHINQPQHF. CDR3 in DNA: TGTGCCAGCCAGATTTTCGGGCACATCAATCAGCCCCAGCATTTT.

In its sample, this clone was seen once. CDR3 protein: CASYKTATGVQYF. In DNA form, the CDR3 reads TGTGCCAGCTATAAGACAGCCACCGGGGTCCAGTACTTC. The V gene is TRBV27, the J gene TRBJ2-5; the D gene could be TRBD1 or TRBD2 (5 bases each). The CDR3 is made up of 13 amino acids. Trimming pared 8 bases from V and 10 bases from J, leaving 20 bases between. Germline CDR1 MNHEY, CDR2 SMNVEV (reference sequence).

The rearrangement uses TRBV20-1 and TRBJ2-7; 8 positions agree with TRBD1. Germline CDR1 DFQATT, CDR2 SNEGSKA (reference sequence). The CDR3 has 11 residues. The V gene end was trimmed by 7 bases and the J gene end by 3 bases; junction bases not matched to a gene: 2. CDR3 region: CSGQGLYEQYF. CDR3 in DNA: TGCAGTGGACAGGGGCTCTACGAGCAGTACTTC.

This rearrangement joins TRBV4-1 to TRBJ2-1, with D hard to call. The CDR3 totals 15 residues. The V and J ends lost 0 bases and 11 bases respectively, with 17 bases between them. The germline CDR1 and CDR2 sequences are MGHRA and YSYEKL. The CDR3 here is CASSQDVAGTIKQFF. The CDR3 DNA sequence: TGCGCCAGCAGCCAAGATGTGGCTGGTACAATAAAGCAGTTCTTC.

This chain connects TRBV5-4 to TRBJ1-2, with D perhaps TRBD1 (5 bases). The CDR3 is 14 residues long. V shed 4 bases and J shed 1 base, with 11 bases lying between them. CDR1 is SGHNT and CDR2 is YYREEE in the germline V gene (reference sequence). The CDR3 is CASSQAGGNYGYTF. The CDR3 bases are TGTGCCAGCAGCCAGGCGGGGGGTAACTATGGCTACACCTTC.